This record concerns one T cell receptor (beta chain) sequence. Its antigen remains unidentified. CDR3 length: 11 amino acids. V was cut by 4 bases and J by 9 bases, with 10 bases left in between. Germline V gene data show CDR1 as SGHAT and CDR2 as FQDESV (reference sequence). Repertoires were generated with immunoSEQ multiplex PCR, while TCRdb's copy carries only in-frame clones and drops some. The sample gives about 77,000 clones, 88% of which show up once; around a fifth is in the top ten. The sample is drawn from a study of T cells in localized non-small cell lung cancer. Study results and limitations: A raised T cell density in blood coincided with lengthier overall survival.

The sequence derives from a woman between 40 and 69 years old with stage I squamous cell lung carcinoma. Sequences were derived from peripheral blood, sampled before any cancer treatment. The J gene is TRBJ2-7, the V gene TRBV11-1; D remains unclear. DNA for the CDR3: TGTGCCAGCAGCTCCGGACCTTCGCAGTACTTC. It specifies CASSSGPSQYF.